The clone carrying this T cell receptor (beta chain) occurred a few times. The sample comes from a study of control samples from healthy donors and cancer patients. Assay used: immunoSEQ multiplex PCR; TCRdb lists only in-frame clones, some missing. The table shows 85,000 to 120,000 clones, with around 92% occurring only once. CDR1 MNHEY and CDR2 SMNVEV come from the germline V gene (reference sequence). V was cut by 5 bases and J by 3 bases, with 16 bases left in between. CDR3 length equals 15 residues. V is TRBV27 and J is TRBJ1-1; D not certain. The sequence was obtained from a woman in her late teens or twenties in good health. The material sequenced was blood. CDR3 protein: CASSKSYSFDTEAFF. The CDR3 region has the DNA TGTGCCAGCAGTAAGTCTTACAGTTTTGACACTGAAGCTTTCTTT.